These 28 T cell receptor beta chains came from one sample sequenced in a study of monozygotic twins with inflammatory bowel disease. TCRdb re-called the 5' RACE reads; one entry per CDR3 protein, DNA not given. The sample includes 210,000 or so distinct CDR3 sequences. Sample: blood. The receptors come from a human donor with ulcerative colitis or Crohn's disease, or a healthy co-twin of an affected twin (not recorded which).

CDR3 protein: CASSFGGYTDTQYF. The V and J genes are TRBV27 and TRBJ2-3; with no DNA, the TCRdb D assignment of TRBD1 cannot be verified. Per germline, CDR1 MNHEY and CDR2 SMNVEV (reference sequence). This CDR3 comprises 14 residues.

The chain has TRBV7-9 and TRBJ2-2; as DNA is missing, the TRBD2 call by TCRdb cannot be tested. Per the germline V gene, CDR1 is SEHNR and CDR2 is FQNEAQ (reference sequence). The CDR3 totals 15 residues. The CDR3 reads CAKPASGKDTGELFF.

The J gene is TRBJ2-2, the V gene TRBV20-1; TCRdb gives TRBD1 as the D gene, but with no DNA this cannot be confirmed. The V gene's germline CDR1 is DFQATT and CDR2 SNEGSKA (reference sequence). The CDR3 covers 12 residues. CDR3 amino acids: CSVGPGTGELFF.

The chain has TRBV10-3 and TRBJ1-6; the D gene TCRdb calls, TRBD1, cannot be checked with no DNA. The CDR3 runs to 17 residues. Germline CDR1 ENHRY, CDR2 SYGVKD. The CDR3 region is CAISESKGRQPNSPLHF.

The rearrangement joins TRBV20-1 to TRBJ2-5; TCRdb reports TRBD1, a call that lacks DNA to check it against. There are 15 residues in the CDR3. Germline lookup yields CDR1 DFQATT and CDR2 SNEGSKA (reference sequence). The CDR3 protein is CSALTTGFLGETQYF.

CDR3 residues: CASSPTAMIQINRQFF. The chain uses TRBV3-1 and TRBJ2-1. This CDR3 has 16 residues. Germline V gene lookup returns CDR1 LGHDT and CDR2 YNNKEL (reference sequence).

The genes are TRBV10-3 and TRBJ1-6; checking the TCRdb D call of TRBD1 is not possible without DNA. In germline, CDR1 is ENHRY, CDR2 SYGVKD. This CDR3 is 16 amino acids long. CDR3 region: CAISNRRDREDSPLHF.

This chain joins TRBV6-5 and TRBJ2-2; the TCRdb D gene call, TRBD2, has no DNA to confirm it. Germline V gene data show CDR1 as MNHEY and CDR2 as SVGAGI. The CDR3 runs 15 residues. The CDR3 reads CASSSEARDTGELFF.

V usage is TRBV7-9 and J usage is TRBJ2-7; TCRdb's D call of TRBD1 is untestable without DNA. The CDR3 has 13 amino acids. Germline CDR1 reads SEHNR; CDR2 reads FQNEAQ (reference sequence). CDR3 region: CASSFGGSYEQYF.

The genes are TRBV4-2 and TRBJ2-3; TCRdb's assignment of TRBD1 cannot be checked, as there is no DNA. Germline values: CDR1 LGHNA, CDR2 YNFKEQ. This CDR3 is 15 amino acids long. The CDR3 spells CASQVGQSSTDTQYF.

V gene TRBV7-3 combines with J gene TRBJ2-1; no DNA is available, so the TRBD1 call from TCRdb remains unchecked. Germline V lookup: CDR1 SGHTA, CDR2 FQGTGA. This CDR3 has 13 amino acids. The CDR3 here is CASSLQGAEEQFF.

The CDR3 loop reads CASSLFLQLDFPPVEQFF. The chain couples TRBV5-1 to TRBJ2-1; no DNA is available, so the TRBD2 call from TCRdb remains unchecked. There are 18 residues in the CDR3. The germline gives CDR1 SGHRS, CDR2 YFSETQ.

This rearrangement joins TRBV2 to TRBJ2-1. CDR1 SNHLY and CDR2 FYNNEI come from the germline V gene. The CDR3 runs 12 residues. The CDR3 loop reads CASSGPYNEQFF.

The chain couples TRBV28 to TRBJ2-1. This CDR3 comprises 12 residues. The germline CDR1 and CDR2 sequences are MDHEN and SYDVKM. The CDR3 sequence: CASSLQPQEQFF.

V is TRBV27 and J is TRBJ2-1; without DNA, the TCRdb call of TRBD1 cannot be checked. Germline CDR1 is MNHEY and CDR2 is SMNVEV (reference sequence). The CDR3 contains 13 residues. CDR3 sequence: CASSSGQGWKQFF.

The gene calls are TRBV12-3 or TRBV12-4 and TRBJ2-1; the D gene TCRdb calls, TRBD2, cannot be checked with no DNA. The CDR3 extends over 17 amino acids. This chain's CDR3 is CASRPPGLSTDYNEQFF.

The CDR3 reads CASSTSPGPTYEQYF. The chain joins TRBV5-1 to TRBJ2-7; TCRdb names TRBD2, which stays unverified in the absence of DNA. Looked up from germline, CDR1 is SGHRS and CDR2 is YFSETQ. This CDR3 has 15 amino acids.

The chain joins TRBV29-1 to TRBJ2-1. The germline V gene encodes CDR1 SQVTM and CDR2 ANQGSEA. The CDR3 has 16 amino acids. The chain's CDR3 is CSVEILGVSSYNEQFF.

V usage is TRBV7-9 and J usage is TRBJ1-1; TCRdb designates TRBD1, a call that cannot be tested without DNA. CDR3 length: 14 residues. Germline loops: CDR1 SEHNR, CDR2 FQNEAQ (reference sequence). The CDR3 reads CASSSGHANTEAFF.

The CDR3 loop is CASKRQGGTPLHF. This rearrangement joins TRBV5-1 to TRBJ1-6; TCRdb outputs TRBD1, but without DNA this stays unchecked. The CDR3 consists of 13 residues. CDR1 is SGHRS and CDR2 is YFSETQ in the germline V gene.

The genes are TRBV5-1 and TRBJ2-1. Germline V gene lookup returns CDR1 SGHRS and CDR2 YFSETQ. The length of the CDR3 is 15 residues. CDR3 in amino acids: CASSLRGTVDNEQFF.

The chain recombines TRBV29-1 with TRBJ1-1; there is no DNA to check the TCRdb D call of TRBD1. The CDR3 has 13 amino acids. Germline lookup yields CDR1 SQVTM and CDR2 ANQGSEA. CDR3 sequence: CSGKDRVNTEAFF.

The V call is TRBV20-1, the J call TRBJ1-1; the TCRdb D gene call, TRBD1, has no DNA to confirm it. The CDR3 contains 14 residues. CDR1 is DFQATT, CDR2 SNEGSKA, per germline (reference sequence). CDR3 residues: CSALLDRSYTEAFF.

This chain joins TRBV20-1 and TRBJ2-1; TCRdb's D call of TRBD2 is untestable without DNA. Germline V lookup: CDR1 DFQATT, CDR2 SNEGSKA (reference sequence). This CDR3 comprises 14 residues. Here the CDR3 reads CSAPQREGRNEQFF.

The CDR3 sequence is CASSLKESTEAFF. The chain joins TRBV7-9 to TRBJ1-1. This CDR3 spans 13 amino acids. Germline V gene data show CDR1 as SEHNR and CDR2 as FQNEAQ (reference sequence).

The rearrangement uses TRBV24-1 and TRBJ2-2. This CDR3 comprises 13 residues. Germline V gives CDR1 KGHDR, CDR2 SFDVKD. CDR3 protein: CATSDTNTGELFF.

V gene TRBV20-1 combines with J gene TRBJ2-2; TCRdb selects TRBD2, and the lack of DNA leaves this call unchecked. Germline lookup yields CDR1 DFQATT and CDR2 SNEGSKA (reference sequence). The CDR3 has 16 amino acids. The CDR3 spells CSARDGREGRTGELFF.

The rearrangement links TRBV7-2 to TRBJ2-2. This CDR3 is 14 amino acids long. CDR1 SGHTA and CDR2 FQGNSA come from the germline V gene. CDR3 amino acids: CASRPQASTGELFF.